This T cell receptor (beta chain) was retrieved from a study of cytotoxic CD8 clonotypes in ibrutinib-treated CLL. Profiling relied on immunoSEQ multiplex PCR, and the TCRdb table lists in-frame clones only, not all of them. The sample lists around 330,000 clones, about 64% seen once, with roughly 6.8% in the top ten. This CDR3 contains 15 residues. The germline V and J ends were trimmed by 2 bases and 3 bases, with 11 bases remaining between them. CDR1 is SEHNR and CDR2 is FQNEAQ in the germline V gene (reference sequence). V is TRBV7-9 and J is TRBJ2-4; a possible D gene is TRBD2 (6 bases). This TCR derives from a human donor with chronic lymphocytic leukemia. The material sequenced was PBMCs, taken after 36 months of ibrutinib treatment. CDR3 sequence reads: CASSLLREDKNIQYF. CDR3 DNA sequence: TGTGCCAGCAGCTTACTCAGGGAGGACAAAAACATTCAGTACTTC.